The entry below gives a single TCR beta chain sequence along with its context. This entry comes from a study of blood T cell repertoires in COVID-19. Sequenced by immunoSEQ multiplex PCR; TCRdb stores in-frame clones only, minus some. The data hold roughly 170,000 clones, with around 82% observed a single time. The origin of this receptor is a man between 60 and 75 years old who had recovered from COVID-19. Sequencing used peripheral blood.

The chain's CDR3 is CASSFPPPGLYGYTF. CDR3 sequence (DNA): TGTGCCAGCAGCTTTCCCCCCCCAGGACTCTATGGCTACACCTTC. The rearrangement links TRBV5-4 to TRBJ1-2; D gene ambiguous. CDR1 SGHNT and CDR2 YYREEE come from the germline V gene (reference sequence). V lost 2 bases and J lost 4, with 15 bases in between. The CDR3 is 15 amino acids.